This T cell receptor (beta chain) was sequenced for a study of cytomegalovirus exposure and HLA in healthy donors. This CDR3 has 15 amino acids. V gave up 6 bases and J gave up 5 bases, with 19 bases separating them. Germline lookup yields CDR1 MDHEN and CDR2 SYDVKM. With regard to this clone: Its antigen is currently unknown.

General study findings and limits: CMV serostatus was the sole immune exposure information available.

A multiplex PCR was run with 60 Vbeta primers and 13 Jbeta primers. Repertoires were generated with immunoSEQ multiplex PCR, while TCRdb's copy carries only in-frame clones and drops some. The data show nearly 95,000 clones, 60% to 70% seen once. The sample taken for sequencing was PBMCs. The clonotype comes from a woman aged 25 to 39 in good health and CMV-seronegative. J is TRBJ2-5 and V is TRBV28; possible D gene TRBD2, 7 bases. The CDR3 region has the DNA TGTGCCAGCAGCCGAACAGGGAGGGGAGGGGAGACCCAGTACTTC. Its protein product is CASSRTGRGGETQYF.